This entry concerns a single T cell receptor beta chain. Its specificity is not known. TCRdb reprocessed the 5' RACE reads, with one entry per CDR3 protein and no DNA. This sample's table reports 300,000 to 450,000 distinct CDR3 sequences. The data belong to a study of T cells expressing NK-cell markers. Across the whole study: It was sorted CD3+CD56-NKG2C+, CD3+CD56+NKG2C- and CD3+CD56+NKG2C+ T cells that provided the TCR beta repertoires. The study's findings and limits: Each of 6 or 7 donors carried dominant NKG2C+ clonotypes accounting for about 1.0-8% of CD8+ T cells.

Per germline, CDR1 MNHNS and CDR2 SASEGT. This CDR3 has 14 residues. The clonotype comes from a man aged 18-75 years in good health. The material sequenced was blood T cells: a sorted CD56 or NKG2C T cell subset, CD4+ or CD8+ T cells, or bulk PBMC T cells (not recorded which). The chain recombines TRBV6-1 with TRBJ2-7. The CDR3 loop reads CASSSVKPPYEQYF.